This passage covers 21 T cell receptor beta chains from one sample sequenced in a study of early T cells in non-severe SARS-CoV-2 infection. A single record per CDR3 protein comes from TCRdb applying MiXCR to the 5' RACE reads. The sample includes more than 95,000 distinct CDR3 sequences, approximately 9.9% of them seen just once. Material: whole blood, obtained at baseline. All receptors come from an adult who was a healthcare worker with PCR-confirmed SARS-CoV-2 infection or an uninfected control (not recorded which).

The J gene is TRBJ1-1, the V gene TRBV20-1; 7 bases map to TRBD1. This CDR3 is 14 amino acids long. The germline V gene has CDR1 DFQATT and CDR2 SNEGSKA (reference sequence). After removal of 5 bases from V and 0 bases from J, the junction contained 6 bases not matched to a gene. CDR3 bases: TGCAGTGCTGACAGGGATGGGTTGAACACTGAAGCTTTCTTT. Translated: CSADRDGLNTEAFF.

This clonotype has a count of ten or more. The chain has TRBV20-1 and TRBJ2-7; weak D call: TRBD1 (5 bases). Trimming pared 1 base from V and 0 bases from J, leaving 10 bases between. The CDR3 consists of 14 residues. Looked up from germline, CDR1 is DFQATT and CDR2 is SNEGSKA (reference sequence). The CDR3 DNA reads TGCAGTGCTAGAGCAGGGCAAAGCTCCTACGAGCAGTACTTC. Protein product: CSARAGQSSYEQYF.

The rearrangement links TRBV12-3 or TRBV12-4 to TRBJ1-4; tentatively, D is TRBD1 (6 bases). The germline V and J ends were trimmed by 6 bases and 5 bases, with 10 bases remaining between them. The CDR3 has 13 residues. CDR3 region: CASSRQENEKLFF. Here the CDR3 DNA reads TGTGCCAGCAGCCGACAGGAGAATGAAAAACTGTTTTTT.

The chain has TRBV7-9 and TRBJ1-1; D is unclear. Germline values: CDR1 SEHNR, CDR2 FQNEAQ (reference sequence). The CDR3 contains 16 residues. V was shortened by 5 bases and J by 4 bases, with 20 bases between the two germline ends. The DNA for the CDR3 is TGTGCCAGCAGCCCTCTGTCGGCAGCTCTTTCCACTGAAGCTTTCTTT. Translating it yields CASSPLSAALSTEAFF.

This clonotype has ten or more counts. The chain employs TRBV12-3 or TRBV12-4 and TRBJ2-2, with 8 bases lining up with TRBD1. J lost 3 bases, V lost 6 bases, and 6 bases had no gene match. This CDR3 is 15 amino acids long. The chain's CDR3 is CASRALDRDTGELFF. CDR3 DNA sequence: TGTGCCAGCAGAGCCCTGGACAGGGACACCGGGGAGCTGTTTTTT.

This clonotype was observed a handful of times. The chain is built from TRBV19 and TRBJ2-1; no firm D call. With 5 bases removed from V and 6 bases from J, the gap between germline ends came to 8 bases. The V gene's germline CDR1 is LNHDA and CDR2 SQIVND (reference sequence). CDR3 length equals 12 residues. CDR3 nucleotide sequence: TGTGCCAGTAGTCCCTCGGTCAATGAGCAGTTCTTC. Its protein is CASSPSVNEQFF.

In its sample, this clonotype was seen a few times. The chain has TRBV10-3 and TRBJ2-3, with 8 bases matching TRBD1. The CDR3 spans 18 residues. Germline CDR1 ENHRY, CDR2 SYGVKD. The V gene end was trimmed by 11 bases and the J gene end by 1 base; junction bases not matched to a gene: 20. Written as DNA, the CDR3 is TGTGCCGCAGCCGGGACAGGCGGCGTTAGGAGCGGCACAGATACGCAGTATTTT. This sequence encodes CAAAGTGGVRSGTDTQYF.

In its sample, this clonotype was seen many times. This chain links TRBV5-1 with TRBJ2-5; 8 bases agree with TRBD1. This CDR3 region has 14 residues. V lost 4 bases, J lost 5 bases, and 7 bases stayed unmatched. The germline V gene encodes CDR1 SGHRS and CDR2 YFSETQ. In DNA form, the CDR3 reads TGCGCCAGCAGCGACAACAGGGGGTCCGAGACCCAGTACTTC. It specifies CASSDNRGSETQYF.

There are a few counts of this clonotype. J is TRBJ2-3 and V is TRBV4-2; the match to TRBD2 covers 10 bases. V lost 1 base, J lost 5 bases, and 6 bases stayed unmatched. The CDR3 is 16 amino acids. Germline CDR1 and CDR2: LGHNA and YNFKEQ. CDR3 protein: CASSQGPAGGEDTQYF. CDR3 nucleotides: TGTGCCAGCAGCCAAGGACCAGCGGGGGGGGAAGATACGCAGTATTTT.

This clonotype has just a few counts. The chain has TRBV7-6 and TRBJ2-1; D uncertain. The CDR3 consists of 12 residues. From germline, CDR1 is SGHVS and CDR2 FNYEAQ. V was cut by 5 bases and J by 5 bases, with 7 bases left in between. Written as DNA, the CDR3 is TGTGCCAGCAGCCCAAATAACAATGAGCAGTTCTTC. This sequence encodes CASSPNNNEQFF.

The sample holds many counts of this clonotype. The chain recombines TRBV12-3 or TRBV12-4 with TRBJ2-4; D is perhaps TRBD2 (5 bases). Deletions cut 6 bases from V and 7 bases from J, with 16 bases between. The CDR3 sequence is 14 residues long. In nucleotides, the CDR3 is TGTGCCAGCAGCTCCCCGGGAATGTTGAACATTCAGTACTTC. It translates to CASSSPGMLNIQYF.

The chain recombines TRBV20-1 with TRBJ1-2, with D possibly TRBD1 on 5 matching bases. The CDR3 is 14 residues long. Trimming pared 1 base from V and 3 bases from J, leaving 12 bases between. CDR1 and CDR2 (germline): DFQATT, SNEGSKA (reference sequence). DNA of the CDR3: TGCAGTGCTAGAGTCGGGGGACTGGACTATGGCTACACCTTC. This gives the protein CSARVGGLDYGYTF.

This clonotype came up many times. The CDR3 protein is CASSERARTGLFF. CDR3 nucleotides: TGCGCCAGCAGTGAAAGGGCGAGGACAGGGTTGTTCTTC. This chain uses TRBV10-2 with TRBJ2-1; 8 positions agree with TRBD1. From germline, CDR1 is WSHSY and CDR2 SAAADI. J was trimmed by 15 bases and V by 3 bases; bases with no gene match: 10. This CDR3 has 13 amino acids.

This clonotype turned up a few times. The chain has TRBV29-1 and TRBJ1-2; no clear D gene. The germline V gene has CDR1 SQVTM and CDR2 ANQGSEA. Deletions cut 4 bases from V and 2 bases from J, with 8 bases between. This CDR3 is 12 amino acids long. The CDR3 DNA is TGCAGCGTTGCTCGGCCGAACTATGGCTACACCTTC. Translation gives CSVARPNYGYTF. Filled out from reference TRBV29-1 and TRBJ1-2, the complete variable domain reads SAVISQKPSRDICQRGTSLTIQCQVDSQVTMMFWYRQQPGQSLTLIATANQGSEATYESGFVIDKFPISRPNLTFSTLTVSNMSPEDSSIYLCSVARPNYGYTFGSGTRLTVV.

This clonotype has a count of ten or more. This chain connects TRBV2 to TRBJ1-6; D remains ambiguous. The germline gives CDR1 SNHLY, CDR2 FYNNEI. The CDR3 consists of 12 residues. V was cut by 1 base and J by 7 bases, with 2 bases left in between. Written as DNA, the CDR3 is TGTGCCAGCAGTGAAGGGAATTCACCCCTCCACTTT. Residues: CASSEGNSPLHF.

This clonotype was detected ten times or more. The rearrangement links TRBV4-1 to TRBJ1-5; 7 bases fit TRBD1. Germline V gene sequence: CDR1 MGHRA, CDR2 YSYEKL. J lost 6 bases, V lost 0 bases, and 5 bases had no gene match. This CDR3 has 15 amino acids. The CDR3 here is CASSQDLPGGQPQHF. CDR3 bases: TGCGCCAGCAGCCAAGATTTGCCAGGGGGTCAGCCCCAGCATTTT.

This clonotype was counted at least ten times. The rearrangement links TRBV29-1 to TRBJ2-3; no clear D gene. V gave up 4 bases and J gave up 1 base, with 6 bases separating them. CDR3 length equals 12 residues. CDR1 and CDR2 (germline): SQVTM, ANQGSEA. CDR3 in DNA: TGCAGCGTTGGTTATCGCACAGATACGCAGTATTTT. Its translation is CSVGYRTDTQYF.

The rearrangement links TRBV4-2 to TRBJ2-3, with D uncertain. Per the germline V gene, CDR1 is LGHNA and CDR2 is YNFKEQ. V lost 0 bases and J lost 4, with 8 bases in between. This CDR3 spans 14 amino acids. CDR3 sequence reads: CASSQEVGPDTQYF. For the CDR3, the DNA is TGTGCCAGCAGCCAAGAGGTGGGCCCAGATACGCAGTATTTT.

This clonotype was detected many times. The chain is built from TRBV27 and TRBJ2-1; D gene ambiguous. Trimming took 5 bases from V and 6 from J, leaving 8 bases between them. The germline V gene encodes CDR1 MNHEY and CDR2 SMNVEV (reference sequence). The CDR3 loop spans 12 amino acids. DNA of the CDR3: TGTGCCAGCAGTGCTAGATCCAATGAGCAGTTCTTC. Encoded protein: CASSARSNEQFF.

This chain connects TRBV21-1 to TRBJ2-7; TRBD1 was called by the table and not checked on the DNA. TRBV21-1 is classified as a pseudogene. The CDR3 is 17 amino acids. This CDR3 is CASSPVRSGTPAYEQYF. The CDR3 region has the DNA TGTGCCAGCAGCCCTGTGCGTTCCGGGACACCAGCCTACGAGCAGTACTTC.

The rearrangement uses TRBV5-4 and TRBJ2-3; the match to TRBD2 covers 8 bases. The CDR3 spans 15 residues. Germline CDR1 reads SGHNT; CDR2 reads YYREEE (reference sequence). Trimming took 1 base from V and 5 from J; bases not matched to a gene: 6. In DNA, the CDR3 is TGTGCCAGCAGCTTGACTAGCGGTATGGTAGATACGCAGTATTTT. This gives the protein CASSLTSGMVDTQYF. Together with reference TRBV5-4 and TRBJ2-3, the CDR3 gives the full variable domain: ETGVTQSPTHLIKTRGQQVTLRCSSQSGHNTVSWYQQALGQGPQFIFQYYREEENGRGNFPPRFSGLQFPNYSSELNVNALELDDSALYLCASSLTSGMVDTQYFGPGTRLTVL.